This entry describes one TCR beta chain. The antigen it recognizes is unknown. No base qualities exist here, and no much larger clone lies one base off it. Receptor libraries were prepared by PCR. DNA from cultured CD4+ T cells underwent TCR sequencing with the Oncomine TCR Beta short-read assay at the Johns Hopkins FTIC core. The QIAamp micro DNA kit was used to extract genomic DNA from the cultured CD4+ T cells. Oncomine TCR Beta libraries from cultured CD4+ T cells were pooled using unique dual indexes and sequenced on an Illumina iSeq 100. The paper's data handling went like this. Non-productive sequences were removed, and CDR3s not starting with C, not ending with F or W, or shorter than 7 amino acids were discarded. Antigen-specific clonotypes were identified using the MANAFEST web application through comparison of peptide-stimulated wells with reference and other culture wells. To be called positive, a clone needed an FDR below 0.05, an odds ratio above 5, and a productive frequency above 0.1% in at least two of three replicate wells. A clonotype was classed as cross-reactive if the clonotype showed significant expansion both in SARS-CoV-2 spike wells and in at least one common cold coronavirus spike condition. CDR3 homology was assessed with Levenshtein distances (stringdist) and unrooted phylogenetic trees (ape) in R version 3.6.1. TCRdb passed the public sequencing reads through fastp at Q25 and MiXCR, retaining productive beta sequences. Under each unique CDR3 protein, matching rows form one entry showing the most common genes and DNA. V and J calls and clone size were set by TCRdb, not the authors. In all, the sample holds some 16,000 distinct CDR3 sequences, and around 53% of those were seen once. The biggest ten clones account for under 13% of the sample.

The data belong to a study of vaccination and CD4 T cells after COVID-19 (dated by TCRdb to the early 2020s). With respect to the entire study: Convalescent patients had a positive SARS-CoV-2 result on nasal swab PCR, and of these patients, nine had mild disease and one had severe disease. In 9 to 11 COVID-19 convalescent patients and 4 infection-naive healthy vaccine recipients, researchers compared the spike-specific CD4+ TCR repertoire from before mRNA vaccination with the repertoire from after. The convalescent cohort comprised six males and four females, including two Hispanic individuals, seven Caucasians, two Asians and one multiracial person. As controls, cultures received a CEFX viral epitope pool (the positive control), an HIV-1 Nef peptide pool (the negative control), or no peptide at all. Post-COVID blood samples from convalescent patients were collected a median of about 100 days after diagnosis, with a range of roughly 35 to 180 days. For stimulating the cultures, overlapping spike peptide pools were used, derived from SARS-CoV-2 as well as from the common cold coronaviruses HCoV-NL63, HCoV-OC43 and HCoV-229E. Each participant got two doses of either the Pfizer-BioNTech BNT162b2 vaccine (n=8) or the Moderna mRNA-1273 vaccine (n=2). The time from the second vaccine dose to post-vaccine blood sampling had a median of around 72 days and ranged from roughly 13 to 241 days. What the authors observed across the whole study: Among convalescent patients, a median about 90% of the SARS-CoV-2-reactive clones seen after vaccination appeared only after vaccination, which suggests priming specific to the vaccine. The median number of SARS-CoV-2-reactive clonotypes rose from 21 after infection to some 37 after vaccination, but the change was not significant. Of the vaccine-specific clones in convalescent patients, 304 of 307, or nearly all, reacted only to SARS-CoV-2 spike and did not cross-react with common cold coronaviruses. Relatively few convalescent patients were included in the study, and early timepoints after natural infection were not analyzed.

From its cysteine to its phenylalanine, the CDR3 spans 15 amino acids. Only the CDR3 DNA is retained, 45 bases long and in frame from the first base. The germline V gene (reference sequence) gives CDR1 as SGHNT and CDR2 as YYREEE. V is shortened by 4 bases, J by 0 bases, and the region joining them spans 11 bases. The treatment or condition label, read with the paper, signifies: roughly 10-day PBMC culture with coronavirus spike peptide pools or control peptides (ViraFEST assay). The ViraFEST assay, used in the study, expanded antigen-specific T cells with peptide pools and then identified the expanded clonotypes through TCR sequencing. The convalescent patients' positive SARS-CoV-2 PCR tests fell between March and December 2020, which was before the Alpha, Beta and Delta variants emerged in the United States. Each well held under 2.5 million PBMCs cultured in IMDM containing about 5% human AB serum and around 10 IU/ml IL-2, with 10 ug/ml peptide pools added. On days 3 and 7, half of the culture medium was replaced with fresh IL-2-containing medium. CD4+ T cells were isolated after approximately 10 days of culture through negative selection using the EasySep CD4+ T cell isolation kit. PBMCs were separated from whole blood using Ficoll-Paque Plus gradient centrifugation and then either used fresh or cryopreserved at -140C. In general, triplicate wells were set up for every culture condition.

The receptor chain draws on TRBV5-4 and TRBJ2-1; TRBD1 is a possible D gene, resting on 5 matching bases. Input material: CD4+ T cells from blood, cultured in vitro. The sequence was obtained from a human donor who had recovered from COVID-19. The CDR3: CASSPTGNSYNEQFF. The base sequence is TGTGCCAGCAGCCCTACAGGCAACTCCTACAATGAGCAGTTCTTC.